A single sample gave rise to the 28 T cell receptor beta chains below, sequenced in a study of vaccination and CD4 T cells after COVID-19. These receptors have no identified antigens. At the Johns Hopkins FTIC core, DNA taken from cultured CD4+ T cells was sequenced by way of the Oncomine TCR Beta short-read assay. Using its own MiXCR run on the PCR reads, TCRdb lists one record per CDR3 protein. The profile shows around 20,000 distinct CDR3 sequences, roughly 74% of them singletons. Treatment of the sample: roughly 11-day PBMC culture with coronavirus spike peptide pools or control peptides (ViraFEST assay). Sequenced sample: CD4+ T cells from blood, cultured in vitro. The source of these receptors is a human donor who had recovered from COVID-19.

Only one count was recorded for this clonotype. V is TRBV6-1 and J is TRBJ2-3; D ambiguous. Germline values: CDR1 MNHNS, CDR2 SASEGT. V shed 4 bases and J shed 1 base, with 9 bases lying between them. This CDR3 contains 14 residues. The CDR3, as DNA: TGTGCCAGCAGTGCCCAGGCAGGCACAGATACGCAGTATTTT. It specifies CASSAQAGTDTQYF.

The rearrangement links TRBV5-6 to TRBJ1-1; 9 positions match TRBD1. Trimming took 1 base from V and 4 from J; bases not matched to a gene: 5. Per the germline V gene, CDR1 is SGHDT and CDR2 is YYEEEE. The CDR3 is 15 residues long. The CDR3: CASSLIDRGGTEAFF. The DNA of the CDR3 is TGTGCCAGCAGCTTGATCGACAGGGGGGGCACTGAAGCTTTCTTT.

The DNA for the CDR3 is TGCAGTGCTAGAGAGCCAAGGGGAAATCAGCCCCAGCATTTT. Translation: CSAREPRGNQPQHF. The chain combines TRBV20-1 with TRBJ1-5, with D possibly TRBD1 on 5 matching bases. Per germline, CDR1 DFQATT and CDR2 SNEGSKA (reference sequence). CDR3 length: 14 amino acids. V was clipped by 0 bases and J by 4 bases, with 10 bases between them.

The rearrangement joins TRBV19 to TRBJ2-1; no reliable D call. The CDR3 length is 15 residues. Trimming took off 8 bases at V and 6 bases at J, with 20 bases between the two ends. CDR1 is LNHDA and CDR2 is SQIVND in the germline V gene (reference sequence). CDR3 region: CASRPGWSAPNEQFF. As DNA, the CDR3 is TGTGCCAGTCGGCCGGGCTGGTCAGCCCCCAATGAGCAGTTCTTC.

This chain uses TRBV6-1 with TRBJ1-3; D is perhaps TRBD1 (5 bases). CDR3 length: 13 amino acids. V dropped 7 bases and J dropped 6 bases, with 13 bases sitting between them. The germline V gene has CDR1 MNHNS and CDR2 SASEGT. The CDR3 DNA reads TGTGCCAGCAAGTTTGTGGGGGAAAACACCATATATTTT. Protein sequence: CASKFVGENTIYF.

This chain uses TRBV7-2 with TRBJ1-5; TRBD1 is a possible D gene (6 bases). Trimming left V 4 bases short and J 7 bases short, with 17 bases between. This CDR3 is 15 amino acids long. The germline V gene has CDR1 SGHTA and CDR2 FQGNSA. CDR3 region: CASSYTTGSRQPQHF. CDR3 in DNA: TGTGCCAGCAGCTATACCACAGGGAGTCGGCAGCCCCAGCATTTT.

This clonotype was recorded once. V is TRBV6-5 and J is TRBJ2-1; maybe TRBD2 (5 bases). The CDR3 has 16 residues. Trimming took 0 bases from V and 2 from J, leaving 11 bases between them. Germline loops: CDR1 MNHEY, CDR2 SVGAGI. CDR3 bases: TGTGCCAGCAGTTACTCTCCAGCGGCACCCTACAATGAGCAGTTCTTC. Translation gives CASSYSPAAPYNEQFF.

This clonotype was observed once. This rearrangement joins TRBV27 to TRBJ1-5, with 7 bases lining up with TRBD1. The CDR3 length is 15 residues. Per germline, CDR1 MNHEY and CDR2 SMNVEV (reference sequence). V lost 7 bases, J lost 4 bases, and 10 bases stayed unmatched. The CDR3 region has the DNA TGTGCCAGCAAAGGGGGACAGTCGCTTAATCAGCCCCAGCATTTT. It is translated as CASKGGQSLNQPQHF.

The genes are TRBV30 and TRBJ2-5; a possible D gene is TRBD2 (6 bases). Germline V gene lookup returns CDR1 GTSNPN and CDR2 SVGIG (reference sequence). The V end was cut by 3 bases, the J end by 3 bases, with 17 bases between. The CDR3 is made up of 15 amino acids. This CDR3 is CAWRRGLRTEETQYF. CDR3 nucleotides: TGTGCCTGGAGAAGGGGACTCAGGACTGAAGAGACCCAGTACTTC.

The J gene is TRBJ2-3, the V gene TRBV7-2; 8 bases line up with TRBD2. Germline assignment: CDR1 SGHTA and CDR2 FQGNSA. This CDR3 is built from 18 residues. V gave up 5 bases and J gave up 1 base; unmatched junction bases: 14. CDR3 DNA: TGTGCCAGCAGCCCTCGCCTACTAGCGGTGAGACGCACAGATACGCAGTATTTT. Translation: CASSPRLLAVRRTDTQYF.

The chain joins TRBV11-2 to TRBJ2-5; 9 bases fit TRBD1. The CDR3 is 15 residues long. J gave up 3 bases and V 1 base, and 3 bases lay outside the gene matches. Germline V lookup: CDR1 SGHAT, CDR2 FQNNGV. CDR3 loop: CASSLGQGVKETQYF. The DNA of the CDR3 is TGTGCCAGCAGCTTAGGACAGGGGGTGAAAGAGACCCAGTACTTC.

This clonotype was recorded a few times. The genes are TRBV2 and TRBJ2-3; D remains unclear. CDR1 is SNHLY, CDR2 FYNNEI, per germline. The V gene lost 8 bases and the J gene lost 4 bases, with 16 bases spanning the gap. The CDR3 spans 14 residues. The CDR3 loop reads CASQRTPSPDTQYF. As DNA, the CDR3 is TGTGCCAGCCAGAGGACGCCCAGCCCAGATACGCAGTATTTT.

J is TRBJ1-1 and V is TRBV5-1; weak D call: TRBD1 (5 bases). Trimming cost V 0 bases and J 4 bases, with 10 bases left between them. CDR3 size: 14 residues. Per the germline V gene, CDR1 is SGHRS and CDR2 is YFSETQ. CDR3 in DNA: TGCGCCAGCAGCTTGGTAGGGGATCGCACTGAAGCTTTCTTT. It is translated as CASSLVGDRTEAFF.

This clonotype was detected once. The V and J genes are TRBV19 and TRBJ2-5, with 7 bases lining up with TRBD2. The CDR3 covers 15 residues. CDR1 and CDR2 from the germline V gene are LNHDA and SQIVND (reference sequence). V was pared by 6 bases and J by 7 bases, with 14 bases of the junction left unmatched. The CDR3 sequence: CASSGGSGGYATQYF. In DNA form, the CDR3 reads TGTGCCAGTAGCGGCGGGAGCGGAGGGTACGCGACCCAGTACTTC.

The chain uses TRBV11-2 and TRBJ1-1; 7 bases agree with TRBD1. The CDR3 contains 13 residues. With V trimmed by 5 bases and J by 1 base, 1 base remained unmatched. The germline V gene has CDR1 SGHAT and CDR2 FQNNGV. This CDR3 is CASSNRGNTEAFF. The CDR3, as DNA: TGTGCCAGCAGCAACAGGGGGAACACTGAAGCTTTCTTT.

This clonotype appeared once. V usage is TRBV7-2 and J usage is TRBJ2-3; TRBD2 aligns across 10 bases. Trimming removed 1 base from V and 0 bases from J; junction bases left unmatched: 13. Germline CDR1 SGHTA, CDR2 FQGNSA. This CDR3 has 20 residues. In DNA form, the CDR3 reads TGTGCCAGCAGCTTAGTTGGTCACGGACTAGCGGAATTGAGCACAGATACGCAGTATTTT. This sequence encodes CASSLVGHGLAELSTDTQYF. Full variable domain (remainder filled in from reference TRBV7-2 and TRBJ2-3): GAGVSQSPSNKVTEKGKDVELRCDPISGHTALYWYRQSLGQGLEFLIYFQGNSAPDKSGLPSDRFSAERTGGSVSTLTIQRTQQEDSAVYLCASSLVGHGLAELSTDTQYFGPGTRLTVL.

This clonotype was recorded a few times. The chain couples TRBV27 to TRBJ1-5, with TRBD1 matching 9 bases. CDR1 MNHEY and CDR2 SMNVEV come from the germline V gene (reference sequence). The V gene end was trimmed by 4 bases and the J gene end by 4 bases; junction bases not matched to a gene: 2. CDR3 size: 14 residues. This CDR3 is CASSSGQGNQPQHF. CDR3 bases: TGTGCCAGCAGTTCGGGACAGGGAAATCAGCCCCAGCATTTT.

The chain recombines TRBV11-2 with TRBJ1-1, with 7 positions matching TRBD1. This CDR3 contains 14 residues. V shed 6 bases and J 0 bases; nucleotides not matched to a gene: 4. CDR1 SGHAT and CDR2 FQNNGV come from the germline V gene. CDR3 in amino acids: CASRKQGMNTEAFF. DNA of the CDR3: TGTGCCAGCAGGAAACAGGGGATGAACACTGAAGCTTTCTTT.

The CDR3 here is CSARDPDTFYEQYF. CDR3 DNA: TGCAGTGCTAGAGACCCGGACACATTCTACGAGCAGTACTTC. The chain links TRBV20-1 to TRBJ2-7; the D gene is possibly TRBD1 (5 bases). V lost 0 bases and J lost 3, with 12 bases in between. Germline CDR1 is DFQATT and CDR2 is SNEGSKA (reference sequence). CDR3 length equals 14 residues.

The V gene is TRBV27, the J gene TRBJ1-2, with D possibly matching TRBD1 (6 bases). Germline V CDR1 and CDR2: MNHEY, SMNVEV (reference sequence). V lost 5 bases, J lost 2 bases, and 18 bases lay in between. The CDR3 is 16 residues long. For the CDR3, the DNA is TGTGCCAGCAGTCTAGGGCACGGGGGGCGCAACTATGGCTACACCTTC. Translation: CASSLGHGGRNYGYTF.

The chain's CDR3 is CSARDFSSNTIYF. The CDR3 DNA is TGCAGTGCTAGAGATTTTAGTTCAAACACCATATATTTT. This chain uses TRBV20-1 with TRBJ1-3; D uncertain. Germline V gene sequence: CDR1 DFQATT, CDR2 SNEGSKA (reference sequence). The CDR3 length is 13 residues. V was pared by 0 bases and J by 6 bases, with 9 bases between.

V is TRBV5-6 and J is TRBJ2-2, with a weak D call TRBD2 (7 bases). V was trimmed by 0 bases and J by 6 bases, leaving 12 bases between them. Per germline, CDR1 SGHDT and CDR2 YYEEEE. The CDR3 consists of 15 residues. CDR3 amino acids: CASSLAGGHPGELFF. CDR3 DNA: TGTGCCAGCAGCTTGGCCGGGGGGCATCCCGGGGAGCTGTTTTTT.

This chain connects TRBV20-1 to TRBJ2-7; the match to TRBD2 covers 13 bases. With 5 bases clipped from V and 0 bases from J, the junction kept 10 bases outside the gene matches. Germline CDR1 and CDR2: DFQATT and SNEGSKA (reference sequence). The CDR3 has 17 residues. In DNA, the CDR3 is TGCAGTGCTCCCGGTAGACTAGCGGGGGGATCCTCCTACGAGCAGTACTTC. Its protein product is CSAPGRLAGGSSYEQYF.

The V gene is TRBV10-3, the J gene TRBJ2-5, with 7 bases fitting TRBD1. Trimming removed 2 bases from V and 2 bases from J; junction bases left unmatched: 2. Germline V gene sequence: CDR1 ENHRY, CDR2 SYGVKD. The CDR3 is made up of 14 amino acids. CDR3: CAISEGQVQETQYF. DNA of the CDR3: TGTGCCATCAGTGAGGGACAGGTACAAGAGACCCAGTACTTC.

This chain joins TRBV6-1 and TRBJ1-4; D gene uncertain. Germline V CDR1 and CDR2: MNHNS, SASEGT. Deletions cut 10 bases from V and 0 bases from J, with 9 bases between. The CDR3 consists of 13 residues. The CDR3 DNA is TGTGCCATCTCGGGTACAACTAATGAAAAACTGTTTTTT. Encoded protein: CAISGTTNEKLFF.

In this sample, this clonotype turned up once. The chain joins TRBV24-1 to TRBJ2-5, with TRBD1 matching over 7 bases. This CDR3 is built from 13 residues. Germline CDR1 and CDR2: KGHDR and SFDVKD. The V and J ends lost 6 bases and 3 bases, in that order; junction bases with no gene match: 3. The CDR3 region is CATSPGGEETQYF. In nucleotides, the CDR3 is TGTGCCACCAGTCCAGGGGGAGAAGAGACCCAGTACTTC.

The chain recombines TRBV6-2 or TRBV6-3 with TRBJ2-1; D possibly corresponds to TRBD2 (5 bases). The CDR3 extends over 16 amino acids. Germline lookup yields CDR1 MNHEY and CDR2 SVGEGT. V lost 5 bases and J lost 4, with 18 bases in between. The CDR3 loop reads CASSTFKSGGYNEQFF. The CDR3 region has the DNA TGTGCCAGCAGTACCTTTAAGAGCGGAGGTTACAATGAGCAGTTCTTC.

The chain combines TRBV19 with TRBJ1-5; D not resolved. The CDR3 consists of 15 residues. Trimming took off 7 bases at V and 2 bases at J, with 15 bases between the two ends. Germline CDR1 and CDR2: LNHDA and SQIVND (reference sequence). DNA for the CDR3: TGTGCCAGTAACCCAATTGAGGGCCGCAATCAGCCCCAGCATTTT. Residues: CASNPIEGRNQPQHF.